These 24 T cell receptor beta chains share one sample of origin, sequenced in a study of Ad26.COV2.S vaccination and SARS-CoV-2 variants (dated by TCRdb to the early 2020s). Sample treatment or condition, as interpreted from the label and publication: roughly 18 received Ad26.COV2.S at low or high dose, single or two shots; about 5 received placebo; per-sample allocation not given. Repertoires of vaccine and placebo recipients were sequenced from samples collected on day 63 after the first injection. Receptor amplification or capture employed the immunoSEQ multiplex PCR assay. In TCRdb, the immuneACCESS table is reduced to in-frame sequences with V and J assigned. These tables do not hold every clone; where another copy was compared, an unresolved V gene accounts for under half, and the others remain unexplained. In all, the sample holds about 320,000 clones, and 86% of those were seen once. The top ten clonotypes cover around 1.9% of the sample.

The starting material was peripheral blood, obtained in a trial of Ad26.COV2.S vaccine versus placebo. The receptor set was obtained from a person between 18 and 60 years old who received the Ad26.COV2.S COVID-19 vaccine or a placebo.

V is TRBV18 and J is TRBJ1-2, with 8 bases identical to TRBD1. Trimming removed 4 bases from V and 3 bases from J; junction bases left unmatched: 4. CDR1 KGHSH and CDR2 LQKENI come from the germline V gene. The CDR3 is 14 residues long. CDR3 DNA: TGTGCCAGCTCACTGCAGGGGGCGGACTATGGCTACACCTTC. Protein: CASSLQGADYGYTF.

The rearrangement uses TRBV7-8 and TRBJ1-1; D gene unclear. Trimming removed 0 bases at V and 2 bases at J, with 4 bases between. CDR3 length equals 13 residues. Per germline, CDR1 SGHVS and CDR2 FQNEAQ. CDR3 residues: CASSLAHNTEAFF. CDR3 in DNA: TGTGCCAGCAGCTTAGCCCATAACACTGAAGCTTTCTTT.

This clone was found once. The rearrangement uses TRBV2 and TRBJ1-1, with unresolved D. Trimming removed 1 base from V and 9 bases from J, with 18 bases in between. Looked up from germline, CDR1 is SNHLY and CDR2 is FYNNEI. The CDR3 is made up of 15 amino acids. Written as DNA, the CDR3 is TGTGCCAGCAGTGAAGAGAGGGCAACCGAGTCTAAAGCTTTCTTT. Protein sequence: CASSEERATESKAFF.

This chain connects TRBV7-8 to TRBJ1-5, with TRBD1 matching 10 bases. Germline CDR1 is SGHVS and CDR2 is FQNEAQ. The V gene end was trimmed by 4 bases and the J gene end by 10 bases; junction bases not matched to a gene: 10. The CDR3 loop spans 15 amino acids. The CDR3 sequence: CASSSLVTGGYPQHF. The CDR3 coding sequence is TGTGCCAGCAGCTCCCTCGTGACAGGGGGCTATCCCCAGCATTTT.

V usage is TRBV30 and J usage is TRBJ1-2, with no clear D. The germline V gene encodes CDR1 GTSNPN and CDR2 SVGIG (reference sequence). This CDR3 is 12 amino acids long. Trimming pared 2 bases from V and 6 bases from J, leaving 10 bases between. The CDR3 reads CAWSRGFDGYTF. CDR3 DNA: TGTGCCTGGAGTCGAGGGTTTGATGGCTACACCTTC.

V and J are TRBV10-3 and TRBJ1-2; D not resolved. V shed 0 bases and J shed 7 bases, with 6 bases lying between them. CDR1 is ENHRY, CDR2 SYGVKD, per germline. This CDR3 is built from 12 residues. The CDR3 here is CAISESSGGYTF. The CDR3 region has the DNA TGTGCCATCAGTGAGTCTTCTGGTGGCTACACCTTC.

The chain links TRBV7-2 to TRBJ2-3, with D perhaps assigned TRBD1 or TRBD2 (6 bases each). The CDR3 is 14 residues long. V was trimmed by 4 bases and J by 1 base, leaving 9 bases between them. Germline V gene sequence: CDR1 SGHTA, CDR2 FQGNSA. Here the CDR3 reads CASSSRGGTDTQYF. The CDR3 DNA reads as TGTGCCAGCAGCTCTAGGGGGGGCACAGATACGCAGTATTTT.

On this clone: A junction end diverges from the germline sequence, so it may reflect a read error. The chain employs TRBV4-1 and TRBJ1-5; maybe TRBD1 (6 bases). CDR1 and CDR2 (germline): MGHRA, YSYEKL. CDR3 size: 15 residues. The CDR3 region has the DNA TGCGCCAGCAGCCAAGATCTCCCAACAGGGTTTAATAAGTTATTT. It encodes CASSQDLPTGFNKLF.

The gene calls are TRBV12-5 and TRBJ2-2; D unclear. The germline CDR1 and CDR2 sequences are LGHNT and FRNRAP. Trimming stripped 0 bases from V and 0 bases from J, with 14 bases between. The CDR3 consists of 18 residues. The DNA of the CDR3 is TGTGCTAGTGGTTTGGTTAGGAAGGGAACTTCGAACACCGGGGAGCTGTTTTTT. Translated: CASGLVRKGTSNTGELFF.

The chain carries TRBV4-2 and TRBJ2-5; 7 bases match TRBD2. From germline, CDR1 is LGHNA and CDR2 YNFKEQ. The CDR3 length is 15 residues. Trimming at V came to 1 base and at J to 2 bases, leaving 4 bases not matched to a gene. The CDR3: CASSQGTREQETQYF. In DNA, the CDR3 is TGTGCCAGCAGCCAAGGAACGCGGGAGCAAGAGACCCAGTACTTC.

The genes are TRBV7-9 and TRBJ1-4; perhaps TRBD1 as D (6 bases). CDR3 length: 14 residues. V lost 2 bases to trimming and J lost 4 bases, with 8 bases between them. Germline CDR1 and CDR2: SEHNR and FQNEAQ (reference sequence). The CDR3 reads CASSLQGHNEKLFF. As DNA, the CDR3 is TGTGCCAGCAGCTTACAGGGACATAATGAAAAACTGTTTTTT. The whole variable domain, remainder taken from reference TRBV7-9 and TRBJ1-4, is DTGVSQNPRHKITKRGQNVTFRCDPISEHNRLYWYRQTLGQGPEFLTYFQNEAQLEKSRLLSDRFSAERPKGSFSTLEIQRTEQGDSAMYLCASSLQGHNEKLFFGSGTQLSVL.

CDR3 region: CASSRTRSNSLYSSGANVLTF. DNA for the CDR3: TGTGCCAGCAGCAGGACCAGAAGTAATTCCCTATATAGCTCTGGGGCCAACGTCCTGACTTTC. This chain links TRBV21-1 with TRBJ2-6. TRBV21-1 corresponds to a pseudogene. The CDR3 is made up of 21 amino acids.

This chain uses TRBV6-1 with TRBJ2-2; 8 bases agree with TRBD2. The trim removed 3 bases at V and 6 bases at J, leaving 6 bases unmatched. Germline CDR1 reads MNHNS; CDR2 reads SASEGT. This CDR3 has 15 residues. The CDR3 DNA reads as TGTGCCAGCAGTGATGGGACTAGGAGAGCCGGGGAGCTGTTTTTT. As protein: CASSDGTRRAGELFF.

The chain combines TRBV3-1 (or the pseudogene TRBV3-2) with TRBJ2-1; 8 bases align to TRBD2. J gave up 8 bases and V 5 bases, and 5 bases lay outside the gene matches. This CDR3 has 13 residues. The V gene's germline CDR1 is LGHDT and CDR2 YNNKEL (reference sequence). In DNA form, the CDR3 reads TGTGCCAGCAGCTCGGGGGGGGTGGATGAGCAGTTCTTC. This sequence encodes CASSSGGVDEQFF.

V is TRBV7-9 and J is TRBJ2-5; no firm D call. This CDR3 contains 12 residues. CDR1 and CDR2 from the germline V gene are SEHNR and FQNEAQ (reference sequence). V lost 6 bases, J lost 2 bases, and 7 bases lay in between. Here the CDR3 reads CASSRPQETQYF. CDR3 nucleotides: TGTGCCAGCAGTCGACCTCAAGAGACCCAGTACTTC. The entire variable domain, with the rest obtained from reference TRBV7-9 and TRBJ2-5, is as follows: DTGVSQNPRHKITKRGQNVTFRCDPISEHNRLYWYRQTLGQGPEFLTYFQNEAQLEKSRLLSDRFSAERPKGSFSTLEIQRTEQGDSAMYLCASSRPQETQYFGPGTRLLVL.

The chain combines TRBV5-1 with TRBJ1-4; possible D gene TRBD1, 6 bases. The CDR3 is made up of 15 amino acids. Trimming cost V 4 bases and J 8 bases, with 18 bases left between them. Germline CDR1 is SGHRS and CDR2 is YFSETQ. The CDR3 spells CASSQAGTSGEKLFF. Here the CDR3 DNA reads TGCGCCAGCAGCCAGGCCGGGACATCGGGAGAAAAACTGTTTTTT.

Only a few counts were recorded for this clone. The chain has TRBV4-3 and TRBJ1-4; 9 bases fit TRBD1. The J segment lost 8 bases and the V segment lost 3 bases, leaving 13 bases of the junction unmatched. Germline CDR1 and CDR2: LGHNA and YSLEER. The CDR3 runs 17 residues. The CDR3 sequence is CASSHEPSGQGGEKLFF. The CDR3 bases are TGCGCCAGCAGCCATGAGCCCTCGGGACAGGGAGGCGAAAAACTGTTTTTT.

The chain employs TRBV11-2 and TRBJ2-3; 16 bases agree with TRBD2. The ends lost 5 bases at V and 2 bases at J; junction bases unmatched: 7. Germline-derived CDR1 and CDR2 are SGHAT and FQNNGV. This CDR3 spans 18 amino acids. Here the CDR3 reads CASSRGLAGGRVTDTQYF. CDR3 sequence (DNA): TGTGCCAGCAGCCGGGGACTAGCGGGGGGGCGGGTCACAGATACGCAGTATTTT.

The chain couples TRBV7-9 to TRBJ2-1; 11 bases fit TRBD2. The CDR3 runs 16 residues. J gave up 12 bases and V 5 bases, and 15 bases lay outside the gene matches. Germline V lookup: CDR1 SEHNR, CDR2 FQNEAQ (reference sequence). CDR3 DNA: TGTGCCAGCAGCCCGCGGGGCACTAGCGGGGGACTCGGGCAGTTCTTC. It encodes CASSPRGTSGGLGQFF.

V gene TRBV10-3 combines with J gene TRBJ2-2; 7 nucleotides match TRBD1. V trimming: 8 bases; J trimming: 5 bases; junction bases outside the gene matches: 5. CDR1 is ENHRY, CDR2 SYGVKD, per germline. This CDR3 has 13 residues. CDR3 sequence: CAIGDRETGELFF. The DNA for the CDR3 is TGTGCCATCGGAGACAGGGAAACCGGGGAGCTGTTTTTT.

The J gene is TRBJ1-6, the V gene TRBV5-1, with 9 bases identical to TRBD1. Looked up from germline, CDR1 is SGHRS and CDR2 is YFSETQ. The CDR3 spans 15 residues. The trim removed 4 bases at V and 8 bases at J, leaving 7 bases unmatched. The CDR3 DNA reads TGCGCCAGCAGCCGAGGGGACAGGGACTATTCACCCCTCCACTTT. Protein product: CASSRGDRDYSPLHF.

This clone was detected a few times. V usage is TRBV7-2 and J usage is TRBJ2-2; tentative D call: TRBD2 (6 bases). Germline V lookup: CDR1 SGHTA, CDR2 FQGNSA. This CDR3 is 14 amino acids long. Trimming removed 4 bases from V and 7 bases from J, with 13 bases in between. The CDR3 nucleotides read TGTGCCAGCAGCTCCCCCTGGAGGGGCGGGGAGCTGTTTTTT. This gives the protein CASSSPWRGGELFF.

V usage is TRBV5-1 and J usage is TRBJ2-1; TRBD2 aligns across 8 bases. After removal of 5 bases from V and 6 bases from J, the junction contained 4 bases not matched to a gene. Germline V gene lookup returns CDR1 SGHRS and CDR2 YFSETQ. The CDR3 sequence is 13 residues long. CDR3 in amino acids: CASRSGGLNEQFF. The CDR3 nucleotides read TGCGCCAGCAGAAGCGGGGGTCTCAATGAGCAGTTCTTC.

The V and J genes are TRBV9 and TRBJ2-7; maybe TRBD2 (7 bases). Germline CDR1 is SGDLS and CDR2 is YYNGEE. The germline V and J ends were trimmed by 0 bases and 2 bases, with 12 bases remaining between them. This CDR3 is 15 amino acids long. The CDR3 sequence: CASSVEGGKTYEQYF. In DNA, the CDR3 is TGTGCCAGCAGCGTAGAGGGGGGGAAAACCTACGAGCAGTACTTC. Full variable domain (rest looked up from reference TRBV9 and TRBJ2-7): DSGVTQTPKHLITATGQRVTLRCSPRSGDLSVYWYQQSLDQGLQFLIQYYNGEERAKGNILERFSAQQFPDLHSELNLSSLELGDSALYFCASSVEGGKTYEQYFGPGTRLTVT.